A single sample is the source of the 12 T cell receptor beta chains below, sequenced in a study of blood T cell repertoires in COVID-19. Libraries were prepared by immunoSEQ multiplex PCR; TCRdb keeps only in-frame clonotypes and omits some of them. Of roughly 300,000 clones in the sample, 75% to 90% were seen once. The sample taken for sequencing was PBMCs or T cells enriched from blood (not recorded which). The receptor set was obtained from a woman aged 45-65 years who had recovered from COVID-19.

This sequence joins TRBV3-1 (or the pseudogene TRBV3-2) and TRBJ1-6; TRBD1 aligns across 8 bases. Losses at the gene ends were 2 bases for V and 13 bases for J; bases not matched to a gene: 4. Germline V gene lookup returns CDR1 LGHDT and CDR2 YNNKEL (reference sequence). The CDR3 spans 13 residues. CDR3 amino acids: CASSQLDRAPLHF. CDR3 bases: TGTGCCAGCAGCCAACTGGACAGGGCTCCCCTCCACTTT.

The chain has TRBV10-1 and TRBJ1-1; D is possibly TRBD1 (6 bases). CDR3 size: 12 residues. Trimming left V 3 bases short and J 8 bases short, with 10 bases between. The germline gives CDR1 WNHNN, CDR2 SYGVQD (reference sequence). The CDR3 DNA reads as TGCGCCAGCAGTGAAAACAGGGTAGAAGCTTTCTTT. Translating gives CASSENRVEAFF.

This clone has only a few counts. Other nucleotide sequences in the sample specify the same CDR3. The chain uses TRBV5-1 and TRBJ1-2, with D tentatively TRBD1 (6 bases). The CDR3 length is 13 residues. CDR1 and CDR2 (germline): SGHRS, YFSETQ. With 4 bases removed from V and 4 bases from J, the gap between germline ends came to 11 bases. The CDR3 DNA follows: TGCGCCAGCAGCCTCGGACAGAGCTATGGCTACACCTTC. Translating it yields CASSLGQSYGYTF.

In its sample, this clone was seen many times. The chain couples TRBV30 to TRBJ1-3, with 7 positions matching TRBD1. The CDR3 length is 14 residues. The V gene's germline CDR1 is GTSNPN and CDR2 SVGIG (reference sequence). The trim removed 2 bases at V and 3 bases at J, leaving 4 bases unmatched. For the CDR3, the DNA is TGTGCCTGGAGTACGAACAGGGGTGGAAACACCATATATTTT. As protein: CAWSTNRGGNTIYF.

The gene calls are TRBV5-1 and TRBJ2-2; possibly TRBD1 for D (5 bases). CDR3 length: 14 residues. With 5 bases removed from V and 7 bases from J, the gap between germline ends came to 15 bases. From germline, CDR1 is SGHRS and CDR2 YFSETQ. The CDR3 is CASRTQGLDGELFF. CDR3 coding DNA: TGCGCCAGCAGAACGCAGGGTTTGGACGGGGAGCTGTTTTTT.

The chain uses TRBV5-4 and TRBJ2-6, with TRBD1 identical over 7 bases. Germline CDR1 reads SGHNT; CDR2 reads YYREEE (reference sequence). The CDR3 contains 17 residues. Trimming took 7 bases from V and 0 from J; bases not matched to a gene: 10. CDR3 residues: CASGSYRGSSGANVLTF. The CDR3 coding sequence is TGTGCCAGCGGCAGCTACAGGGGCTCCTCTGGGGCCAACGTCCTGACTTTC.

The CDR3 sequence: CASSDSSGGSYNEQFF. Here the CDR3 DNA reads TGCGCCAGCAGTGACAGCTCCGGGGGTTCCTACAATGAGCAGTTCTTC. This chain connects TRBV10-1 to TRBJ2-1, with a tentative D call TRBD2 (6 bases). Germline CDR1 and CDR2: WNHNN and SYGVQD (reference sequence). The CDR3 spans 16 residues. Trimming removed 3 bases from V and 1 base from J, with 13 bases in between.

The chain uses TRBV6-2 or TRBV6-3 and TRBJ1-4; D uncertain. Looked up from germline, CDR1 is MNHEY and CDR2 is SVGEGT. Deletions cut 8 bases from V and 8 bases from J, with 18 bases between. This CDR3 is built from 14 residues. CDR3 coding DNA: TGTGCCAGCCGCCGTGAGGGCGGCTACGAAAAACTGTTTTTT. Translation gives CASRREGGYEKLFF.

The V and J genes are TRBV29-1 and TRBJ2-7; D is unclear. Trimming removed 4 bases at V and 2 bases at J, with 9 bases between. This CDR3 has 12 residues. Germline V gene data show CDR1 as SQVTM and CDR2 as ANQGSEA. The CDR3 region is CSVAGLTYEQYF. The CDR3 bases are TGCAGCGTTGCTGGGCTGACCTACGAGCAGTACTTC.

V usage is TRBV2 and J usage is TRBJ1-5; unclear D gene. The ends were cut back, 6 bases at V and 0 bases at J, with 6 bases in the middle. The CDR3 contains 13 residues. Germline V gene data show CDR1 as SNHLY and CDR2 as FYNNEI. The CDR3 is CASRVDSNQPQHF. The CDR3, as DNA: TGTGCCAGCAGGGTAGATAGCAATCAGCCCCAGCATTTT.

The V and J genes are TRBV27 and TRBJ2-7, with D unclear. Germline CDR1 reads MNHEY; CDR2 reads SMNVEV (reference sequence). The CDR3 has 15 amino acids. Trimming stripped 1 base from V and 6 bases from J, with 16 bases between. CDR3 coding DNA: TGTGCCAGCAGTTTATTCCCCCTTGGAGAATCCGAGCAGTACTTC. Translating gives CASSLFPLGESEQYF.

CDR3 nucleotide sequence: TGTGCCAGCAGTTTACCTTCAGGGCAGAACTACGAGCAGTACTTC. Protein sequence: CASSLPSGQNYEQYF. The chain joins TRBV28 to TRBJ2-7; D might be TRBD1 (5 bases). V gave up 2 bases and J gave up 3 bases, with 14 bases separating them. This CDR3 is built from 15 residues. The V gene's germline CDR1 is MDHEN and CDR2 SYDVKM.